These T cell receptor beta chains were read from a single sample in a study of blood T cell repertoires in COVID-19. Method: immunoSEQ multiplex PCR; TCRdb's copy keeps in-frame clones and lacks some. The sample records some 170,000 clones, 70% to 85% being singletons. Sequencing was carried out using PBMCs or T cells enriched from blood (not recorded which). The receptors shown here come from a man aged 50 to 60 who had recovered from COVID-19. Both conserved end residues are part of each CDR3. The D gene is left open where the match is weak. For some rows the clone size is stated as once, few or many, or as a class when expanded; others skip it.

TRBV7-2,NA,TRBJ1-3,NA,TGTGCCAGCAGCTTAGCGCGGGGTAGCGGCCTCTCTGGAAACACCATATATTTT,CASSLARGSGLSGNTIYF
TRBV5-1,few,TRBJ2-5,NA,TGCGCCAGCCGGGGTGAACCCCAAGAGACCCAGTACTTC,CASRGEPQETQYF
TRBV12-3/TRBV12-4,NA,TRBJ1-2,NA,TGTGCCAGCAGTTTTTCAGGGGTCGGCTACACCTTC,CASSFSGVGYTF
TRBV12-5,NA,TRBJ1-1,NA,TGTGCTAGTGGTTTATCATTCGTCCAGGGGTTTTTGACCACTGAAGCTTTCTTT,CASGLSFVQGFLTTEAFF
TRBV19,NA,TRBJ1-4,NA,TGTGCCACCACTCAAAGACCGCAGGATGAAAAACTGTTTTTT,CATTQRPQDEKLFF
TRBV28,NA,TRBJ2-7,NA,TGTGCCAGCAGTTGGACATCCTACGAGCAGTACTTC,CASSWTSYEQYF
TRBV5-1,NA,TRBJ2-5,NA,TGCGCCAGCAGCTTGGGCGACAGCCAAGAGACCCAGTACTTC,CASSLGDSQETQYF
TRBV7-2,NA,TRBJ2-7,TRBD1,TGTGCCAGCAGCCCAAGGACAGGGCAGCCCTACGAGCAGTACTTC,CASSPRTGQPYEQYF
TRBV6-5,NA,TRBJ2-3,TRBD1,TGTGCCAGCAGTTCGACAGGGGAAGTCACAGATACGCAGTATTTT,CASSSTGEVTDTQYF
TRBV4-1,NA,TRBJ1-1,NA,TGCGCCAGCAGCCAAGAAGGGGGGGGATTGGTGAACACTGAAGCTTTCTTT,CASSQEGGGLVNTEAFF
TRBV5-1,NA,TRBJ1-2,NA,TGCGCCAGCAGCTTGGCCTACCGGGACACCGGTGGCTACACCTTC,CASSLAYRDTGGYTF
TRBV14,NA,TRBJ2-2,NA,TGTGCCAGCAGCCGGAGTTACGACACCGGGGAGCTGTTTTTT,CASSRSYDTGELFF
TRBV6-2/TRBV6-3,NA,TRBJ1-2,TRBD1,TGTGCCAGCAGTTACTCTCGGGACAGGGGCGGAACTGACTATGGCTACACCTTC,CASSYSRDRGGTDYGYTF
TRBV6-1,few,TRBJ1-1,NA,TGTGCCAGCAGTGGAGGTCATATGAGTCGACAGGTCGGCACTGAAGCTTTCTTT,CASSGGHMSRQVGTEAFF
TRBV28,NA,TRBJ1-5,TRBD1,TGTGCCAGCATCACTTCGACAGGGTCCAATCAGCCCCAGCATTTT,CASITSTGSNQPQHF
TRBV19,NA,TRBJ1-4,NA,TGTGCCAGTAGTAGGACAGTTGAAAAACTGTTTTTT,CASSRTVEKLFF
TRBV9,NA,TRBJ1-1,TRBD1,TGTGCCAGCAGAGGGGGCAGGGGGAACACTGAAGCTTTCTTT,CASRGGRGNTEAFF
TRBV19,NA,TRBJ1-2,NA,TGTGCCACCCATCCCCGAGCGGGGGGCTATGGCTACACCTTC,CATHPRAGGYGYTF
TRBV5-1,NA,TRBJ1-2,NA,TGCGCCAGCAGCTCTACATCCTACAGCTATGGCTACACCTTC,CASSSTSYSYGYTF
TRBV5-1,NA,TRBJ2-2,NA,TGCGCCAGCAGCTTGACACTTTGGGACTCGACTGGCGGGGAGCTGTTTTTT,CASSLTLWDSTGGELFF
TRBV5-1,NA,TRBJ1-1,TRBD1,TGCGCCAGCAGCTTGGTGGAGGGGGCGGGAACTGAAGCTTTCTTT,CASSLVEGAGTEAFF
TRBV29-1,NA,TRBJ2-1,NA,TGCAGCGTTGTGTCGAGCTCCTACAATGAGCAGTTCTTC,CSVVSSSYNEQFF
TRBV6-5,NA,TRBJ2-2,NA,TGTGCCAGCAGTATAACGGGAATTGGGACCGGGGAGCTGTTTTTT,CASSITGIGTGELFF
TRBV2,NA,TRBJ1-2,NA,TGTGCCAGCAGTGAAACCTTACGGACAGCCGGTGGCTACACCTTC,CASSETLRTAGGYTF
TRBV11-2,NA,TRBJ2-1,TRBD2,TGTGCCAGCAGCTTGTGGAATAGCGGGGGGTACAATGAGCAGTTCTTC,CASSLWNSGGYNEQFF
TRBV7-9,NA,TRBJ1-1,NA,TGTGCCAGCAGCTTCGGGGAAAATGAAGCTTTCTTT,CASSFGENEAFF
TRBV5-4,NA,TRBJ1-3,NA,TGTGCCAGCAGCTTGGCCGGACTGACCTCTGGAAACACCATATATTTT,CASSLAGLTSGNTIYF
TRBV2,NA,TRBJ2-7,NA,TGTGCCAGCACTAAAGGCGGGGCAGCCTACGAGCAGTACTTC,CASTKGGAAYEQYF
TRBV5-4,once,TRBJ1-2,NA,TGTGCCAGCAGCTCCAGGGAGGGGTCAAGGGATGGCTACACCTTC,CASSSREGSRDGYTF
TRBV15,NA,TRBJ1-6,TRBD1,TGTGCCACCAGCAGAGTAAGGACAGGGGTAATTCAACCCCTCCACTTT,CATSRVRTGVIQPLHF
TRBV19,NA,TRBJ1-1,NA,TGTGCCAGTAGTTGGGGCAGGGCGCTGATCGACACTGAAGCTTTCTTT,CASSWGRALIDTEAFF
TRBV4-1,once,TRBJ2-3,NA,TGCGCCAGCAGCCAAGATTCCCCTACAGATACGCAGTATTTT,CASSQDSPTDTQYF
TRBV5-1,NA,TRBJ1-2,NA,TGCGCCAGCAGCTTGGCCGATACAGGGAGCTATGGCTACACCTTC,CASSLADTGSYGYTF
TRBV6-5,NA,TRBJ2-7,NA,TGTGCCAGCAGTTCTATATCTGGGAGTTACGAGCAGTACTTC,CASSSISGSYEQYF
TRBV10-1,NA,TRBJ2-7,NA,TGCGCCAGCAGTGACAGGGGCTCCTACGAGCAGTACTTC,CASSDRGSYEQYF
TRBV6-5,once,TRBJ2-5,TRBD1,TGTGCCAGCAGCTACCGGGACAGCAGAAAACAAGAGACCCAGTACTTC,CASSYRDSRKQETQYF
TRBV6-5,once,TRBJ2-5,NA,TGTGCCAGCAGTTACTCGTGGGGGCGGCGTGGAGAGACCCAGTACTTC,CASSYSWGRRGETQYF
TRBV6-1,NA,TRBJ1-3,TRBD1,TGTGCCAGCAGTGAGCAACAGGGGCTCAGTGGAAACACCATATATTTT,CASSEQQGLSGNTIYF
TRBV5-1,NA,TRBJ1-2,NA,TGCGCCAGCAGCTTGGGCCAGGGCCTGGGCTACACCTTC,CASSLGQGLGYTF
TRBV24-1,NA,TRBJ1-2,NA,TGTGCCACCAGTGACCTCTATGGCTACACCTTC,CATSDLYGYTF
TRBV4-1,NA,TRBJ2-2,NA,TGCGCCAGCAGCCAAGACCGGGTCGGGGAGCTGTTTTTT,CASSQDRVGELFF
TRBV27,NA,TRBJ1-5,TRBD1,TGTGCCAGCAGACCGGACAGGGCGGATTACAATCAGCCCCAGCATTTT,CASRPDRADYNQPQHF
TRBV2,NA,TRBJ2-4,TRBD2,TGTGCCAGCAGTGTCTCGCGGGGGGGCCCGTCCAACATTCAGTACTTC,CASSVSRGGPSNIQYF
TRBV4-1,once,TRBJ1-5,NA,TGCGCCAGCAGCCGAGGACAGAATTTTCAGCCCCAGCATTTT,CASSRGQNFQPQHF
TRBV20-1,once,TRBJ2-7,NA,TGCAGTGCTGCGCAGGGTAACGAGCAGTACTTC,CSAAQGNEQYF
TRBV12-3/TRBV12-4,few,TRBJ1-1,NA,TGTGCCAGCAGCACGCTATCTGAAGCTTTCTTT,CASSTLSEAFF
TRBV7-9,few,TRBJ2-7,TRBD1,TGTGCCAGCAGCTTAGTAACAGGGGCCTACGAGCAGTACTTC,CASSLVTGAYEQYF
TRBV29-1,NA,TRBJ1-2,NA,TGCAGCGTTGAATCGGTTGATGGCTACACCTTC,CSVESVDGYTF
TRBV30,NA,TRBJ1-6,NA,TGTGCCTGGATTGGGTCACAAGGGGCGACAAATAATTCACCCCTCCACTTT,CAWIGSQGATNNSPLHF
TRBV3-1/TRBV3-2,NA,TRBJ2-7,NA,TGTGCCAGCAGCCAAGTCAACGAGCAGTACTTC,CASSQVNEQYF
TRBV5-1,NA,TRBJ2-1,TRBD1,TGCGCCAGCAGCTTCACAGGGGACCGTGAGCAGTTCTTC,CASSFTGDREQFF
TRBV11-2,NA,TRBJ2-2,TRBD1,TGTGCCAGCAGCTTAGATCGCATGACAGGGGTTAACACCGGGGAGCTGTTTTTT,CASSLDRMTGVNTGELFF
TRBV18,NA,TRBJ2-7,NA,TGTGCCAGCTCACCCTTACCCGGGGAGCAGTACTTC,CASSPLPGEQYF
TRBV3-1/TRBV3-2,medium-sized,TRBJ2-5,NA,TGTGCCAGCAGCCAAGATCGTTCAGGTTCTTCGGGGGAGACCCAGTACTTC,CASSQDRSGSSGETQYF
TRBV7-2,NA,TRBJ2-1,NA,TGTGCCAGCAGCCCCGGACTGCCCGGAAATGAGCAGTTCTTC,CASSPGLPGNEQFF
TRBV6-5,NA,TRBJ1-1,TRBD1,TGTGCCAGCAGAGGGGACAGGGGGCCGTATCGAGCTTTCTTT,CASRGDRGPYRAFF
TRBV3-1/TRBV3-2,NA,TRBJ2-4,TRBD1,TGTGCCAGTGGGGACAGGGGAGGCAAAAACATTCAGTACTTC,CASGDRGGKNIQYF
TRBV14,once,TRBJ2-1,NA,TGTGCCAGCAGCCAAGACAGGGTAAGGTCGCATGAGCAGTTCTTC,CASSQDRVRSHEQFF
TRBV13,NA,TRBJ1-1,NA,TGTGCCAGCAGCTTTGATGAAGGGGCTGAAGCTTTCTTT,CASSFDEGAEAFF